Listed here is a single T cell receptor beta chain. Its target is not known. TCR beta from blood CD8+ and CD4+ T cells was sequenced. TEMRA cells were FACS-enriched, with CD8+ and CD4+ T cells isolated negatively. Germline V gene data show CDR1 as SNHLY and CDR2 as FYNNEI. The V gene lost 5 bases and the J gene lost 3 bases, with 28 bases spanning the gap. The CDR3 covers 19 residues. The sample belongs to a study of CD8 T cells in Susac syndrome. Study conclusions and caveats: It was acknowledged by the study that relatively few individuals were included in its TCR sequencing and HLA analysis.

Reverse transcription of roughly 0.45 to 1 ug RNA was performed with random hexamers. With immunoSEQ multiplex PCR, TCR beta CDR3 was amplified across 54 Vbeta and 13 Jbeta. One entry per CDR3 protein results from TCRdb running MiXCR on the immunoSEQ multiplex PCR reads. The data contain about 76,000 distinct CDR3 sequences, roughly 90% of them singletons. The receptor's source is a human donor with multiple sclerosis. The chain links TRBV2 to TRBJ1-1; unclear D gene. The sample comprised CD8+ T cells from PBMCs. This chain's CDR3 is CASSYEAFVGHSSDTEAFF. For the CDR3, the DNA is TGTGCCAGCAGTTACGAAGCCTTCGTCGGTCACTCTTCGGACACTGAAGCTTTCTTT.